This T cell receptor beta chain originates from a study of blood T cell repertoires in COVID-19. Assay: immunoSEQ multiplex PCR; the TCRdb copy retains only in-frame clones and omits some. The table records a few hundred thousand clones, about 86% of them present only once. V dropped 2 bases and J dropped 6 bases, with 13 bases sitting between them. In germline, CDR1 is SNHLY, CDR2 FYNNEI. CDR3 length equals 14 residues. The material sequenced was PBMCs or T cells enriched from blood (not recorded which). The receptor was isolated from a woman aged 50 to 60 who had recovered from COVID-19. This chain links TRBV2 with TRBJ1-2; D is possibly TRBD1 (6 bases). The CDR3 nucleotides read TGTGCCAGCAGTGAACAAAAACAGGGTAATGGCTACACCTTC. Translated, it gives CASSEQKQGNGYTF.